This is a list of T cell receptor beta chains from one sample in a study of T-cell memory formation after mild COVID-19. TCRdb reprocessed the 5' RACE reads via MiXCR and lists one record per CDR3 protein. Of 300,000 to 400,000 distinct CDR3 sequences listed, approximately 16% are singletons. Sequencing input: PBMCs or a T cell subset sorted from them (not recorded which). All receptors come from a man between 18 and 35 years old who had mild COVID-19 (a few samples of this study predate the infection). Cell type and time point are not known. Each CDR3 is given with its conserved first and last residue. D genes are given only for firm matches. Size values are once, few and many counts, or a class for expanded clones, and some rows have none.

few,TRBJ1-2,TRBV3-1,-,TGTGCCAGCAGCCAATACCACCAGGAAGGCTACACCTTC,CASSQYHQEGYTF
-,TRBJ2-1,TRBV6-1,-,TGTGCCAGCACTAACAATGAGCAGTTCTTC,CASTNNEQFF
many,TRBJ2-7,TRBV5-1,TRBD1,TGCGCCAGCAGCCCCGGGACAGGGAGGTACGAGCAGTACTTC,CASSPGTGRYEQYF
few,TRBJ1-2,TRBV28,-,TGTGCCAGCAGTCCCGCGGGAACCTCGGGTCTATATGGCTACACCTTC,CASSPAGTSGLYGYTF
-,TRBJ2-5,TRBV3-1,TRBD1,TGTGCCAGCAGCCAGGACAGGGGCCAGACCCAGTACTTC,CASSQDRGQTQYF
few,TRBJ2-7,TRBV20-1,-,TGCAGTGCTCACCAAAGCAGGGGTTACGAGCAGTACTTC,CSAHQSRGYEQYF
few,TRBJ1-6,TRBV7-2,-,TGTGCCAGCAGCTTGACCGGCCCCCGAATCAATTCACCCCTCCACTTT,CASSLTGPRINSPLHF
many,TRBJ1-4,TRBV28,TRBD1,TGTGCCAGCAGCCGTACAGGGGGAGGTGAAAAACTGTTTTTT,CASSRTGGGEKLFF
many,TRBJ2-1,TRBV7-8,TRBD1,TGTGCCAGCAGCTTATCGGGACAGGGGTACAATGAGCAGTTCTTC,CASSLSGQGYNEQFF
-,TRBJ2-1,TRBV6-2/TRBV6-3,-,TGTGCCAGCATCGACGACCGGGCCGGTAATGAGCAGTTCTTC,CASIDDRAGNEQFF
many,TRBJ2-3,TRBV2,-,TGTGCCAGCAAAATTCGACAGACAGGTGGTACGCAGTATTTT,CASKIRQTGGTQYF
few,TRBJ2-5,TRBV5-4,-,TGTGCCAGCAGCCCGACTGGACTGGACCAAGAGACCCAGTACTTC,CASSPTGLDQETQYF
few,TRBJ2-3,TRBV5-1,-,TGCGCCAGCAGCTTAATAGTCCGGGGGAAAAGCACAGATACGCAGTATTTT,CASSLIVRGKSTDTQYF
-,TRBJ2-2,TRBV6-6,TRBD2,TGTGCCAGCAGTTACCCGGGACTAGCGACGATCGGGGAGCTGTTTTTT,CASSYPGLATIGELFF
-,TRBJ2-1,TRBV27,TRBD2,TGTGCCAGCAGTTGGGGACTAGCGGGGTACAATGAGCAGTTCTTC,CASSWGLAGYNEQFF
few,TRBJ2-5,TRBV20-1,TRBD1,TGCAGTGCTCCCGACAGGGGGCATCGGGAGACCCAGTACTTC,CSAPDRGHRETQYF
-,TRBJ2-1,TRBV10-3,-,TGTGCCATCAGTGAGCAGGCTGGAATCAATGAGCAGTTCTTC,CAISEQAGINEQFF
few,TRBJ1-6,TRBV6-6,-,TGTGCCAGCATTCTCAGGGGCGGACGATCACCCCTCCACTTT,CASILRGGRSPLHF
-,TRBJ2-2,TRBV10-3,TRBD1,TGTGCCATAAAGGGACAGGGGAATTCCGGGGAGCTGTTTTTT,CAIKGQGNSGELFF
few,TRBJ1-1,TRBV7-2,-,TGTGCCAGCAGCGCTTCGGGCACTGAAGCTTTCTTT,CASSASGTEAFF
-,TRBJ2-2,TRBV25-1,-,TGTGCCAGTGGTCCGGTGGGCGGGGAGCTGTTTTTT,CASGPVGGELFF
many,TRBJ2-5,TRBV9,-,TGTGCCAGCAGCGTAGAGGGCAGGGCGAGAGAAGAGACCCAGTACTTC,CASSVEGRAREETQYF
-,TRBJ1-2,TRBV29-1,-,TGCAGCGTTGATGGAGGGCCGGGGGGCTACACCTTC,CSVDGGPGGYTF
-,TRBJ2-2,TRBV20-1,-,TGCAGTCCTCAAGACCGGGGCACCGGGGAGCTGTTTTTT,CSPQDRGTGELFF
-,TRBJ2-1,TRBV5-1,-,TGCGCCAGCAGCTTGGAGGACGGGGGACACTACAATGAGCAGTTCTTC,CASSLEDGGHYNEQFF
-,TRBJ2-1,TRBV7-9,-,TGTGCCAGCAGCGCCCAAGGGGGTAGTGAGCAGTTCTTC,CASSAQGGSEQFF
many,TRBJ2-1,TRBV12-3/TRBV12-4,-,TGTGCCAGCACCTGGTGGGGGGTGTGGCCCAGGAATGAGCAGTTCTTC,CASTWWGVWPRNEQFF
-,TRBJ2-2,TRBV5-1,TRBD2,TGCGCCAGCATTCCGTCGGGGGGGCCGTTCACCGGGGAGCTGTTTTTT,CASIPSGGPFTGELFF
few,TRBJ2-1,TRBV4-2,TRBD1,TGTGCCAGCAGGCAACAGGGGGCTGCAACGGATGAGCAGTTCTTC,CASRQQGAATDEQFF
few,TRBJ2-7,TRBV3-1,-,TGTGCCAGCAGCCCCTCGACAGGCCTTCTTTACTTC,CASSPSTGLLYF
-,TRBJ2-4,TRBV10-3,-,TGTGCCATCAGTGAGTCGGCAGCCAGACCCAAAAACATTCAGTACTTC,CAISESAARPKNIQYF
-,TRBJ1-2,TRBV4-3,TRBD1,TGCGCCAGCAGCCAGACCTCAGGACAGGGGCCCAACTATGGCTACACCTTC,CASSQTSGQGPNYGYTF
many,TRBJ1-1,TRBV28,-,TGTGCCAGCAGTTTTTTGGGCGACAGGCCGAACACTGAAGCTTTCTTT,CASSFLGDRPNTEAFF
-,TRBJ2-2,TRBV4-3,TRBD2,TGCGCCAGCAGCCCGGGCAGGGTGAGCGGGGAGATGTTTTTT,CASSPGRVSGEMFF
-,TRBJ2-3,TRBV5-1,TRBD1,TGCGCCAGCAGCTCGGGACAGGCAAGGGATACGCAGTATTTT,CASSSGQARDTQYF
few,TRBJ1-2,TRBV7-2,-,TGTGCCAGCAGCTCCCGGACGGGAGAAGGGGGCTACACCTTC,CASSSRTGEGGYTF
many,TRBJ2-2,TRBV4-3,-,TGCGCCAGCAGCCCGCAGACCACCGGGGAGCTGTTTTTT,CASSPQTTGELFF
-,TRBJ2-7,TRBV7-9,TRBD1,TGTGCCAGCAGCCGGACAGGGGGACTCTACGAGCAGTACTTC,CASSRTGGLYEQYF
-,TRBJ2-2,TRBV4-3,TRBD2,TGCGCCAGCAGCCAAAAGCGGGGGGGCACCGGGGAGCTGTTTTTT,CASSQKRGGTGELFF
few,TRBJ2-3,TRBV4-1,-,TGCGCCAGCAGCCAAGCCGGGCAAGGGAGGACAGATACGCAGTATTTT,CASSQAGQGRTDTQYF
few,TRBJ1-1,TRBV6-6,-,TGTGCCAGCAGTTACCATTTTCCCTCGGCGGGACCAAACACTGAAGCTTTCTTT,CASSYHFPSAGPNTEAFF
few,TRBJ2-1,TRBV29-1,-,TGCAGCGTTGTAAGACCCTACAATGAGCAGTTCTTC,CSVVRPYNEQFF
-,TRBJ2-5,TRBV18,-,TGTGCCAGCTCATCGGACAGACAAGAGACCCAGTACTTC,CASSSDRQETQYF
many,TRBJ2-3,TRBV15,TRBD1,TGTGCCACCAGGGGGGTGAGGGGGCAAAGCACAGATACGCAGTATTTT,CATRGVRGQSTDTQYF
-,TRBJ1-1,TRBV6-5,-,TGTGCCAGCAGCCAGACTCGAGACACTGAAGCTTTCTTT,CASSQTRDTEAFF
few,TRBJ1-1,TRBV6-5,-,TGTGCCAGCAGAACGACACGGAATCATGAAGCTTTCTTT,CASRTTRNHEAFF
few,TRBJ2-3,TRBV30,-,TGTGCCTTGAACACAGATACGCAGTATTTT,CALNTDTQYF
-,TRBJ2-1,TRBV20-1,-,TGCAGTGCTGGCGTCCCGGGACGGACCTACAATGAGCAGTTCTTC,CSAGVPGRTYNEQFF
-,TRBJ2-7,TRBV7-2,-,TGTGCCAGCAGTTTTTCAGGGGAGCAGTACTTC,CASSFSGEQYF
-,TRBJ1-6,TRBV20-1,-,TGCAGTGCTCATGGGACCGTTACGTTTAATTCACCCCTCCACTTT,CSAHGTVTFNSPLHF
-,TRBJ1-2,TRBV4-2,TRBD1,TGTGCCAGCAGCCAGACGGACAGGGGCGGCTATGGCTACACCTTC,CASSQTDRGGYGYTF
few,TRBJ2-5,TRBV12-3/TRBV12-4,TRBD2,TGTGCCAGCAGTTTAGTGGGGACTAGCGGGGGCGAGGGGGAGACCCAGTACTTC,CASSLVGTSGGEGETQYF
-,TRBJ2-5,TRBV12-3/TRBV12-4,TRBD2,TGTGCCAGCCTGGCTGGGGGACTAGCAGCCCAGTACTTC,CASLAGGLAAQYF
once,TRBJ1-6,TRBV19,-,TGTGCCAGTATGCAACCGAATTCACCCCTCCACTTT,CASMQPNSPLHF
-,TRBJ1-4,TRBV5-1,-,TGCGCCAGCAGCTTTCAGTTTAACAATGAAAAACTGTTTTTT,CASSFQFNNEKLFF
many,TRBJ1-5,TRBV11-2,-,TGTGCCAGCAGCTTAGGAATTGACAGAAATCAGCCCCAGCATTTT,CASSLGIDRNQPQHF
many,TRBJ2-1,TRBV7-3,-,TGTGCCAGCAGCTTAACTGCGGGGTATGAGCAGTTCTTC,CASSLTAGYEQFF
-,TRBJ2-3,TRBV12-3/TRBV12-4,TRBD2,TGTGCCAGCACCTGGGGGGGAATGAGAGATACGCAGTATTTT,CASTWGGMRDTQYF
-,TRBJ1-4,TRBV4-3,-,TGCGCCAGCAGCGCAGAGGACAGAAGAGATGAAAAACTGTTTTTT,CASSAEDRRDEKLFF
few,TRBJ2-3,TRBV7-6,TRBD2,TGTGCCAGCAGCTCCCCACGTAGCGGGGCCGATAGCACAGATACGCAGTATTTT,CASSSPRSGADSTDTQYF